The rows below give T cell receptor beta chains drawn from one sample of a study of cytomegalovirus exposure and HLA in healthy donors. TCRdb keeps only in-frame clones here, not all; method: immunoSEQ multiplex PCR. The sample consists of some 150,000 clones, approximately 91% of them appearing once. Sequencing was carried out using PBMCs. Receptors originate from a woman aged 18 to 35 in good health and CMV-seropositive. The CDR3 runs from the conserved cysteine through the conserved F or W. D genes are given only for firm matches. Clone size is given for some rows only: seen once, a few or many times, or a class if the clone is expanded.

abundance: -; v_gene: TRBV29-1; j_gene: TRBJ1-5; d_gene: -; CDR3nt: TGCAGCGTTGTGACAACCGGGGGCAATCAGCCCCAGCATTTT; CDR3aa: CSVVTTGGNQPQHF
abundance: once; v_gene: TRBV18; j_gene: TRBJ2-1; d_gene: -; CDR3nt: TGTGCCAGCTCTACAGGGCTCCAAATTCATGAGCAGTTCTTC; CDR3aa: CASSTGLQIHEQFF
abundance: once; v_gene: TRBV27; j_gene: TRBJ2-5; d_gene: TRBD2; CDR3nt: TGTGCCAGCAGTTTGCTAGCGGAGCAAGAGACCCAGTACTTC; CDR3aa: CASSLLAEQETQYF
abundance: -; v_gene: TRBV9; j_gene: TRBJ2-1; d_gene: -; CDR3nt: TGTGCCAGCAATAGCGAGCTTTACAATGAGCAGTTCTTC; CDR3aa: CASNSELYNEQFF
abundance: -; v_gene: TRBV5-6; j_gene: TRBJ2-3; d_gene: -; CDR3nt: TGTGCCAGCAGCATGCCGGGGGATACGCAGTATTTT; CDR3aa: CASSMPGDTQYF
abundance: -; v_gene: TRBV5-6; j_gene: TRBJ2-3; d_gene: -; CDR3nt: TGTGCCAGCAGCTTTCCGGGTCCGAGCACAGATACGCAGTATTTT; CDR3aa: CASSFPGPSTDTQYF
abundance: -; v_gene: TRBV6-5; j_gene: TRBJ1-2; d_gene: -; CDR3nt: TGTGCCAGCAGTTCAACCACAGGGTCCGGCCACACCTTC; CDR3aa: CASSSTTGSGHTF
abundance: few; v_gene: TRBV5-1; j_gene: TRBJ2-1; d_gene: TRBD2; CDR3nt: TGCGCCAGCAGCTTGGACGGGGGGAGTAGTGACAATGAGCAGTTCTTC; CDR3aa: CASSLDGGSSDNEQFF
abundance: -; v_gene: TRBV6-1; j_gene: TRBJ2-1; d_gene: TRBD1; CDR3nt: TGTGCCAGCAGTGAGAGACAGGGCCCTGCCTACAATGAGCAGTTCTTC; CDR3aa: CASSERQGPAYNEQFF
abundance: -; v_gene: TRBV4-3; j_gene: TRBJ1-2; d_gene: TRBD1; CDR3nt: TGCGCCAGCAGCCAGACTGGACAGGGCCTAAATGGCTACACCTTC; CDR3aa: CASSQTGQGLNGYTF
abundance: -; v_gene: TRBV7-9; j_gene: TRBJ2-3; d_gene: TRBD1; CDR3nt: TGTGCCAGCAGCCTCGGACAGGGCACAGATACGCAGTATTTT; CDR3aa: CASSLGQGTDTQYF
abundance: -; v_gene: TRBV5-3; j_gene: TRBJ1-2; d_gene: -; CDR3nt: TGTGCCAGAAGCTTGGCCGGGAGAGGTAACTATGGCTACACCTTC; CDR3aa: CARSLAGRGNYGYTF
abundance: -; v_gene: TRBV10-3; j_gene: TRBJ1-5; d_gene: -; CDR3nt: TGTGCCATCAGTGAACGAGGGGGTGAGAGCAATCAGCCCCAGCATTTT; CDR3aa: CAISERGGESNQPQHF
abundance: -; v_gene: TRBV27; j_gene: TRBJ2-3; d_gene: TRBD2; CDR3nt: TGTGCCAGCAGTCCGGGAGTGGCTAGCGGGAGTTTGGCAGATACGCAGTATTTT; CDR3aa: CASSPGVASGSLADTQYF
abundance: -; v_gene: TRBV2; j_gene: TRBJ1-1; d_gene: -; CDR3nt: TGTGCCAGCCGCGGACAGGAAGCTTTCTTT; CDR3aa: CASRGQEAFF
abundance: once; v_gene: TRBV18; j_gene: TRBJ2-7; d_gene: TRBD2; CDR3nt: TGTGCCAGCTCACTACAAAGCGGGAGGGCGTACGAGCAGTACTTC; CDR3aa: CASSLQSGRAYEQYF
abundance: -; v_gene: TRBV2; j_gene: TRBJ2-7; d_gene: TRBD2; CDR3nt: TGTGCCTCTAGGCTAGCGGGAGCGCATGGGAAGCAGTACTTC; CDR3aa: CASRLAGAHGKQYF
abundance: -; v_gene: TRBV5-1; j_gene: TRBJ1-4; d_gene: -; CDR3nt: TGCGCCAGCAGCCAACACGACAGGAGCGGTGAAAAACTGTTTTTT; CDR3aa: CASSQHDRSGEKLFF
abundance: -; v_gene: TRBV15; j_gene: TRBJ2-3; d_gene: -; CDR3nt: TGTGCCACCAGCAGAGATTTATGGGCGACAGGCACAGATACGCAGTATTTT; CDR3aa: CATSRDLWATGTDTQYF
abundance: once; v_gene: TRBV9; j_gene: TRBJ1-1; d_gene: -; CDR3nt: TGTGCCAGCAGCGCGAACTCACGAACTGAAGCTTTCTTT; CDR3aa: CASSANSRTEAFF
abundance: -; v_gene: TRBV2; j_gene: TRBJ2-2; d_gene: TRBD1; CDR3nt: TGTGCCAGCAGCAGGCGGACAGGGAACACCGGGGAGCTGTTTTTT; CDR3aa: CASSRRTGNTGELFF
abundance: -; v_gene: TRBV6-5; j_gene: TRBJ2-1; d_gene: TRBD2; CDR3nt: TGTGCCAGCAAGAGGGGGACTAGCGGGAATGAGCAGTTCTTC; CDR3aa: CASKRGTSGNEQFF
abundance: -; v_gene: TRBV30; j_gene: TRBJ1-1; d_gene: TRBD1; CDR3nt: TGTGCCTGGAGTGATCCCTTCGGGACAGGGATGAACACTGAAGCTTTCTTT; CDR3aa: CAWSDPFGTGMNTEAFF